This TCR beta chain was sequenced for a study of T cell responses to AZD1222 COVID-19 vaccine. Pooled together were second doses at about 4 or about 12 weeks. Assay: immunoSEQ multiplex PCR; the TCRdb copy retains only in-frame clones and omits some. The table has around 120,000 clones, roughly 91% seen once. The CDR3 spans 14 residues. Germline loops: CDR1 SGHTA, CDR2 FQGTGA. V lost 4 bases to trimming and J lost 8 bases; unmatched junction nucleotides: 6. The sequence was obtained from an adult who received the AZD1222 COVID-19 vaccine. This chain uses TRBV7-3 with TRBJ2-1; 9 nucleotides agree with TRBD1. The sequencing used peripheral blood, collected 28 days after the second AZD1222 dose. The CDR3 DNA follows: TGTGCCAGCAGCTGGACAGGGGCCGGCGATGAGCAGTTCTTC. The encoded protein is CASSWTGAGDEQFF.